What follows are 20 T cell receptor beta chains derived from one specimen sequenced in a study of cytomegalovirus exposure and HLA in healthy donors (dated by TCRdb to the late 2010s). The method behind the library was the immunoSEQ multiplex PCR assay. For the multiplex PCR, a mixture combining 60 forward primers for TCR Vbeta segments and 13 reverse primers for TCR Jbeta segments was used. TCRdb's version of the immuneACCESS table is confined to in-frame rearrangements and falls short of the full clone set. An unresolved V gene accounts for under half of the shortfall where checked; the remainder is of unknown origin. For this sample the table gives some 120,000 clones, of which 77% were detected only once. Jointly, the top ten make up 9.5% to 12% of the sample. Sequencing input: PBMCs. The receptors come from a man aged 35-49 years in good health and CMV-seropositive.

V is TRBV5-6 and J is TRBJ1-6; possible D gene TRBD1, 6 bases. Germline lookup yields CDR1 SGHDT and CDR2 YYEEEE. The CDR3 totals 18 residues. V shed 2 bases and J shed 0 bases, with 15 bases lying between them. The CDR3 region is CASSFDSGHYSYNSPLHF. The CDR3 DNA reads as TGTGCCAGCAGCTTTGATTCGGGACATTACTCCTATAATTCACCCCTCCACTTT.

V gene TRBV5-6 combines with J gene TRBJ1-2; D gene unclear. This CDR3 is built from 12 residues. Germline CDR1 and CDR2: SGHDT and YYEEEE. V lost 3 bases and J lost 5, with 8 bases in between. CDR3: CASSSRRYGYTF. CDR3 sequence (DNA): TGTGCCAGCAGCTCTAGACGGTATGGCTACACCTTC.

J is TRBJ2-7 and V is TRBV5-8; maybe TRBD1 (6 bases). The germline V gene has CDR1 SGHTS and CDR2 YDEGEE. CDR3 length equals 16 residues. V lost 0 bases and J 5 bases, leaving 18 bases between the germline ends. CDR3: CASSLAGLGAADEQYF. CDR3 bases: TGTGCCAGCAGCTTGGCCGGGTTGGGGGCAGCCGACGAGCAGTACTTC.

CDR3 protein: CASSRDSVNQPQHF. The CDR3 coding sequence is TGTGCCAGCAGTCGTGACAGCGTCAATCAGCCCCAGCATTTT. The chain employs TRBV7-2 and TRBJ1-5, with D possibly being TRBD1 (5 bases). The germline CDR1 and CDR2 sequences are SGHTA and FQGNSA. The V gene lost 6 bases and the J gene lost 3 bases, with 12 bases spanning the gap. There are 14 residues in the CDR3.

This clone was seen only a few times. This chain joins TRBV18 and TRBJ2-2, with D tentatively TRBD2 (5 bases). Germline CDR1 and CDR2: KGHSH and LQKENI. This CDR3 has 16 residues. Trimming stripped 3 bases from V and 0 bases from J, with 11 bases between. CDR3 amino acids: CASSPGNNANTGELFF. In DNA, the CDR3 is TGTGCCAGCTCACCCGGGAACAACGCGAACACCGGGGAGCTGTTTTTT. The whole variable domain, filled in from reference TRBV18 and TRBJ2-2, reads NAGVMQNPRHLVRRRGQEARLRCSPMKGHSHVYWYRQLPEEGLKFMVYLQKENIIDESGMPKERFSAEFPKEGPSILRIQQVVRGDSAAYFCASSPGNNANTGELFFGEGSRLTVL.

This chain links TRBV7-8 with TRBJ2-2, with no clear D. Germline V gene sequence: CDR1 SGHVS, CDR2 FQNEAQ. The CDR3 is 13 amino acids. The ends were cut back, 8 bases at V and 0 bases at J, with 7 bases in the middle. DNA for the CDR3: TGTGCCAGCCAGGCCGCGAACACCGGGGAGCTGTTTTTT. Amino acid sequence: CASQAANTGELFF. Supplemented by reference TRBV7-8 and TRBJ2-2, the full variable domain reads GAGVSQSPRYKVAKRGQDVALRCDPISGHVSLFWYQQALGQGPEFLTYFQNEAQLDKSGLPSDRFFAERPEGSVSTLKIQRTQQEDSAVYLCASQAANTGELFFGEGSRLTVL.

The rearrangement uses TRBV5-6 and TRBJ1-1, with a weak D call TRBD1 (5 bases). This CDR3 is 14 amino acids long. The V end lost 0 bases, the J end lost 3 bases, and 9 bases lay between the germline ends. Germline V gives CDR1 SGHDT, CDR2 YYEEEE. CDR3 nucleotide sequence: TGTGCCAGCAGCTTGGGCAGGGCGGACACTGAAGCTTTCTTT. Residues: CASSLGRADTEAFF.

This chain's CDR3 is CASIRDRGGSPLHF. The DNA for the CDR3 is TGTGCCAGCATTAGAGACAGGGGGGGATCACCCCTCCACTTT. J is TRBJ1-6 and V is TRBV2; 9 positions match TRBD1. V lost 7 bases to trimming and J lost 10 bases; unmatched junction nucleotides: 8. Germline V gene lookup returns CDR1 SNHLY and CDR2 FYNNEI. The CDR3 sequence is 14 residues long.

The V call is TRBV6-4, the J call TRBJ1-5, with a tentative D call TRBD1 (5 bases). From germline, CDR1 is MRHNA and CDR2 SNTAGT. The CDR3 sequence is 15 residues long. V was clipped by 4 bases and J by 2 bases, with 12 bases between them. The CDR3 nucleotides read TGTGCCAGCAGTGTAGCGGGGGAGGGCAATCAGCCCCAGCATTTT. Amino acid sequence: CASSVAGEGNQPQHF.

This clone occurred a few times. In DNA, the CDR3 is TGTGCCAGTAGGACAACTGGAAACACCATATATTTT. Encoded protein: CASRTTGNTIYF. The chain joins TRBV5-8 to TRBJ1-3, with a tentative D call TRBD1 (5 bases). Trimming removed 8 bases at V and 2 bases at J, with 8 bases between. From germline, CDR1 is SGHTS and CDR2 YDEGEE. CDR3 length equals 12 residues.

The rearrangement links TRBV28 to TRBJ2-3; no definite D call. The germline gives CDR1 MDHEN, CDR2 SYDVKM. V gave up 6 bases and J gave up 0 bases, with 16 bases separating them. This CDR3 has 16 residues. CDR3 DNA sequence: TGTGCCAGCAGACTGACTTTTGCCCGAAGCACAGATACGCAGTATTTT. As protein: CASRLTFARSTDTQYF.

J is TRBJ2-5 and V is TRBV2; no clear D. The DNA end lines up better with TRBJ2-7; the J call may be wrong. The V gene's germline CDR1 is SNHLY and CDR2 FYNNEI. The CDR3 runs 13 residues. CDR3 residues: CASIPYSSYEQYF. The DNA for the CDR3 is TGTGCCAGCATCCCCTACAGCTCCTACGAGCAGTACTTC.

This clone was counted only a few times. Here the CDR3 DNA reads TGTGCCAGCAGCCCCGACCCCAAGTTAAGAGGCGGGGAGCTGTTTTTT. It encodes CASSPDPKLRGGELFF. V usage is TRBV7-2 and J usage is TRBJ2-2; D ambiguous. Germline CDR1 SGHTA, CDR2 FQGNSA. Trimming shortened V by 5 bases and J by 7 bases, and 20 bases separated the two germline ends. This CDR3 spans 16 amino acids.

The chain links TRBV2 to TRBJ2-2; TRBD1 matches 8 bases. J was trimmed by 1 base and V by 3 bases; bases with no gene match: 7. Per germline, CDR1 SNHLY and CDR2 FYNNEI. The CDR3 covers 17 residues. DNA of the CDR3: TGTGCCAGCAGTGAGTACCTGGACAGGGTGAACACCGGGGAGCTGTTTTTT. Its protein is CASSEYLDRVNTGELFF.

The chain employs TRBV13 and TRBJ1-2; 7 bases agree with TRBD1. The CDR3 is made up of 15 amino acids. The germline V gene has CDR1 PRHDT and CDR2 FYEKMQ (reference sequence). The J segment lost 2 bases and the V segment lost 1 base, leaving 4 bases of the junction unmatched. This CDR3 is CASSLEGQVNYGYTF. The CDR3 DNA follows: TGTGCCAGCAGCTTAGAAGGACAGGTCAACTATGGCTACACCTTC.

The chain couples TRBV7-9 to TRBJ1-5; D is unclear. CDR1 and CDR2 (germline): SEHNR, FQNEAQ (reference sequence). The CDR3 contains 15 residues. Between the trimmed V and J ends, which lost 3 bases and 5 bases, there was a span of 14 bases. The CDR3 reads CASSFGTGFDQPQHF. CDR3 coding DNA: TGTGCCAGCAGCTTCGGCACGGGGTTTGATCAGCCCCAGCATTTT.

CDR3 sequence (DNA): TGTGCCAGCAGTTTCGCCGGGAAGAATACTGAAGCTTTCTTT. Protein: CASSFAGKNTEAFF. This chain connects TRBV28 to TRBJ1-1; D unclear. CDR3 size: 14 residues. CDR1 and CDR2 from the germline V gene are MDHEN and SYDVKM. The V gene lost 3 bases and the J gene lost 5 bases, with 13 bases spanning the gap.

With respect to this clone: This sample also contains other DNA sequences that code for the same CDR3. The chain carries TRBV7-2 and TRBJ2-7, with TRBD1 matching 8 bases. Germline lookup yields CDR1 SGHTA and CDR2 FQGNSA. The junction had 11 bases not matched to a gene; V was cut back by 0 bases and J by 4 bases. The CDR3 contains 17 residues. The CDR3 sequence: CASSLASTDRGYYEQYF. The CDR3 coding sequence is TGTGCCAGCAGCTTAGCTTCCACAGACAGGGGTTATTACGAGCAGTACTTC.

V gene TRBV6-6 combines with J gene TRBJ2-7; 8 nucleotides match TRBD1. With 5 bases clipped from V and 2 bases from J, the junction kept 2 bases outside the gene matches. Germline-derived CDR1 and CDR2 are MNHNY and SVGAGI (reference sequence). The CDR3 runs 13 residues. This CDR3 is CASSAGQAYEQYF. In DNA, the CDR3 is TGTGCCAGCAGTGCGGGACAGGCCTACGAGCAGTACTTC.

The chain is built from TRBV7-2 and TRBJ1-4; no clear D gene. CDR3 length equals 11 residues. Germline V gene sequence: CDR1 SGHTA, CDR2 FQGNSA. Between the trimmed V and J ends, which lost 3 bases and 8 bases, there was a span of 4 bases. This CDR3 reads CASSFGEKLFF. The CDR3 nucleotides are TGTGCCAGCAGCTTTGGCGAAAAACTGTTTTTT.